The next 14 T cell receptor beta chains were all read from a single sample in a study of cytomegalovirus exposure and HLA in healthy donors. Amplification used 60 Vbeta primers and 13 Jbeta primers. Some clones are missing from TCRdb's copy, which holds only in-frame ones; the method was immunoSEQ multiplex PCR. Seen here are some 170,000 clones, approximately 80% observed once, and the top ten hold roughly 4.2%. Sequencing was carried out using PBMCs. The receptors derive from a man in his forties in good health and CMV-seronegative.

The chain couples TRBV5-1 to TRBJ2-7; maybe TRBD1 (6 bases). CDR3 length: 13 amino acids. With 5 bases removed from V and 5 bases from J, the gap between germline ends came to 14 bases. CDR1 is SGHRS and CDR2 is YFSETQ in the germline V gene. The CDR3 coding sequence is TGCGCCAGCAGTGGGGACATGGGACACGAGCAGTACTTC. The encoded protein is CASSGDMGHEQYF.

The V call is TRBV6-6, the J call TRBJ1-6, with D possibly matching TRBD1 (6 bases). The CDR3 is 13 residues long. Germline lookup yields CDR1 MNHNY and CDR2 SVGAGI (reference sequence). V lost 5 bases to trimming and J lost 10 bases, with 12 bases between them. The CDR3, as DNA: TGTGCCAGCAGTGACACAGGGAACTCACCCCTCCACTTT. Protein: CASSDTGNSPLHF.

This clone was observed once. The chain couples TRBV6-1 to TRBJ1-1; D is perhaps TRBD1 (5 bases). Trimming left V 8 bases short and J 5 bases short, with 21 bases between. The length of the CDR3 is 15 residues. Germline V lookup: CDR1 MNHNS, CDR2 SASEGT. The CDR3 region is CASGYTGTGGTEAFF. The CDR3 nucleotides read TGTGCCAGCGGGTATACCGGGACGGGAGGTACTGAAGCTTTCTTT.

The chain joins TRBV6-4 to TRBJ1-1; 8 bases agree with TRBD1. After removal of 7 bases from V and 6 bases from J, the junction contained 10 bases not matched to a gene. The CDR3 has 14 residues. Germline assignment: CDR1 MRHNA and CDR2 SNTAGT. CDR3 sequence (DNA): TGTGCCAGCAAATCAGACAGGGGCAAATCTGAAGCTTTCTTT. It encodes CASKSDRGKSEAFF.

The V call is TRBV7-9, the J call TRBJ2-7, with 10 positions matching TRBD2. V lost 4 bases and J lost 3; bases outside the gene matches: 6. The germline V gene has CDR1 SEHNR and CDR2 FQNEAQ (reference sequence). The CDR3 runs to 15 residues. CDR3 in DNA: TGTGCCAGCAGCTCGCGGACTAGCGGAAGCTACGAGCAGTACTTC. Its protein is CASSSRTSGSYEQYF.

With regard to this clone: An end of the junction does not agree with germline; a read error may underlie this. The rearrangement uses TRBV5-1 and TRBJ2-7, with no clear D. Germline V gene data show CDR1 as SGHRS and CDR2 as YFSETQ. The CDR3 runs 15 residues. Here the CDR3 reads CASTLAAQPLYEQYF. For the CDR3, the DNA is TGCGCCAGCACCTTGGCAGCACAGCCGCTCTACGAGCAGTACTTC. Drawing the rest from reference TRBV5-1 and TRBJ2-7, the complete variable domain is KAGVTQTPRYLIKTRGQQVTLSCSPISGHRSVSWYQQTPGQGLQFLFEYFSETQRNKGNFPGRFSGRQFSNSRSEMNVSTLELGDSALYLCASTLAAQPLYEQYFGPGTRLTVT.

The chain links TRBV11-2 to TRBJ2-3; TRBD2 agrees at 14 bases. Germline V gene sequence: CDR1 SGHAT, CDR2 FQNNGV. J was trimmed by 4 bases and V by 1 base; bases with no gene match: 1. The CDR3 loop spans 16 amino acids. The CDR3 nucleotides are TGTGCCAGCAGCTTAGGACTAGCGGGGGGGGCAGATACGCAGTATTTT. Its translation: CASSLGLAGGADTQYF.

The chain is built from TRBV2 and TRBJ1-1; a possible D gene is TRBD1 (5 bases). Trimming cost V 4 bases and J 11 bases, with 11 bases left between them. The CDR3 is 11 amino acids. The germline V gene has CDR1 SNHLY and CDR2 FYNNEI. The CDR3 region has the DNA TGTGCCAGCAGTGCGAAGCAGGGTGCTTTCTTT. It specifies CASSAKQGAFF.

The rearrangement joins TRBV9 to TRBJ2-1; no reliable D call. The CDR3 is 15 residues long. CDR1 and CDR2 from the germline V gene are SGDLS and YYNGEE. V lost 0 bases and J 1 base, leaving 8 bases between the germline ends. The CDR3 DNA reads as TGTGCCAGCAGCGTAGATATCGTATCCTACAATGAGCAGTTCTTC. Amino acids: CASSVDIVSYNEQFF.

The rearrangement links TRBV6-5 to TRBJ2-1; 8 positions match TRBD2. There are 15 residues in the CDR3. J was trimmed by 8 bases and V by 7 bases; bases with no gene match: 13. In germline, CDR1 is MNHEY, CDR2 SVGAGI. CDR3: CASTPGGLDPHEQFF. The CDR3 nucleotides read TGTGCCAGCACCCCCGGGGGACTAGATCCACATGAGCAGTTCTTC.

The chain joins TRBV18 to TRBJ1-3; D might be TRBD1 (5 bases). Deletions cut 0 bases from V and 2 bases from J, with 11 bases between. CDR3 length: 16 residues. Per the germline V gene, CDR1 is KGHSH and CDR2 is LQKENI. The CDR3: CASSPPKGNAGNTIYF. The DNA of the CDR3 is TGTGCCAGCTCACCACCCAAGGGGAATGCTGGAAACACCATATATTTT.

This clone turned up a few times. This chain uses TRBV2 with TRBJ1-2; D gene unclear. With 4 bases removed from V and 1 base from J, the gap between germline ends came to 10 bases. The germline V gene encodes CDR1 SNHLY and CDR2 FYNNEI. The CDR3 consists of 14 residues. This CDR3 is CASSAAGFNYGYTF. The CDR3 bases are TGTGCCAGCAGTGCTGCAGGTTTTAACTATGGCTACACCTTC.

The chain combines TRBV9 with TRBJ1-1; perhaps TRBD1 as D (5 bases). Between the trimmed V and J ends, which lost 0 bases and 1 base, there was a span of 7 bases. CDR1 SGDLS and CDR2 YYNGEE come from the germline V gene. This CDR3 is built from 14 residues. CDR3 region: CASSVVGANTEAFF. Written as DNA, the CDR3 is TGTGCCAGCAGCGTAGTAGGGGCGAACACTGAAGCTTTCTTT. The variable domain in full, completed from reference TRBV9 and TRBJ1-1, reads DSGVTQTPKHLITATGQRVTLRCSPRSGDLSVYWYQQSLDQGLQFLIQYYNGEERAKGNILERFSAQQFPDLHSELNLSSLELGDSALYFCASSVVGANTEAFFGQGTRLTVV.

V is TRBV5-1 and J is TRBJ1-4; TRBD1 matches 7 bases. The CDR3 contains 14 residues. The germline CDR1 and CDR2 sequences are SGHRS and YFSETQ. J lost 7 bases, V lost 3 bases, and 6 bases had no gene match. CDR3 DNA: TGCGCCAGCAGCTCAGGGGGAGTGGGTGAAAAACTGTTTTTT. It is translated as CASSSGGVGEKLFF.